The clone carrying this T cell receptor beta chain occurred a few times. The sample is drawn from a study of CD8+ T cells in alopecia areata. Study background: The study gave treated patients oral tofacitinib at 5 to 10 mg twice daily.

Trimming took off 5 bases at V and 7 bases at J, with 14 bases between the two ends. CDR1 SEHNR and CDR2 FQNEAQ come from the germline V gene (reference sequence). This CDR3 spans 14 amino acids. Reverse transcription of extracted RNA yielded cDNA, which provided the sequencing template. Some clones are missing from TCRdb's copy, which holds only in-frame ones; the method was immunoSEQ multiplex PCR. The sample lists about 150,000 clones; approximately 53% were seen once. The chain combines TRBV7-9 with TRBJ1-4; D uncertain. Sequencing used CD8+ T cells sorted from blood, obtained at week 0. The receptor was isolated from a human donor with alopecia areata. CDR3 DNA: TGTGCCAGCAGCCCAGGCGGCATGTTTGAAAAACTGTTTTTT. This translates into CASSPGGMFEKLFF.